This T cell receptor beta chain is from a study of blood T cell repertoires in COVID-19. Across the study: COVID-19 samples, acute and convalescent, were from the United States, Italy and Spain. T cells, B-cell-depleted T cells, or PBMCs provided the cDNA or gDNA that served as material.

Trimming cost V 0 bases and J 6 bases; bases outside gene matches: 5. The germline CDR1 and CDR2 sequences are LGHDT and YNNKEL (reference sequence). This CDR3 is built from 15 residues. Per the study methods: Reference gene primer amplification gave estimated nucleated cell counts. Only in-frame clones appear in the TCRdb table, and some are missing; sequencing was by immunoSEQ multiplex PCR. The D gene and trimming were derived from the DNA, and the V and J assignments and clone size from that table. The sample yields some 73,000 clones, 86% seen once. The sample comprised peripheral blood. The receptor comes from a woman aged 60-75 years with acute or convalescent COVID-19. The chain has TRBV3-1 (or the pseudogene TRBV3-2) and TRBJ1-2, with 9 nucleotides matching TRBD1. The CDR3 is CASSQEGDREDGYTF. The CDR3, as DNA: TGTGCCAGCAGCCAAGAGGGGGACAGGGAGGATGGCTACACCTTC.